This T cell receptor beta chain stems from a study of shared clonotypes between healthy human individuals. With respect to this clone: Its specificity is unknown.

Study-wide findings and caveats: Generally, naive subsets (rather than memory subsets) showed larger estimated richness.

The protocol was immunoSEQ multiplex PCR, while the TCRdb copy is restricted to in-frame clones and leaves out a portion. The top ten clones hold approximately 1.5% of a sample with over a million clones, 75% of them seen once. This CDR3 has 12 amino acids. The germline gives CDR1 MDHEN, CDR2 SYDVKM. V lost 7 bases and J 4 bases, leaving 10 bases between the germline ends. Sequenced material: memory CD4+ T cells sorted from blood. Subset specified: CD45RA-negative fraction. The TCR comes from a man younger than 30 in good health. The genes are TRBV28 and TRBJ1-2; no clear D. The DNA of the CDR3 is TGTGCCAGCACCGAGGGCACCTATGGCTACACCTTC. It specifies CASTEGTYGYTF.